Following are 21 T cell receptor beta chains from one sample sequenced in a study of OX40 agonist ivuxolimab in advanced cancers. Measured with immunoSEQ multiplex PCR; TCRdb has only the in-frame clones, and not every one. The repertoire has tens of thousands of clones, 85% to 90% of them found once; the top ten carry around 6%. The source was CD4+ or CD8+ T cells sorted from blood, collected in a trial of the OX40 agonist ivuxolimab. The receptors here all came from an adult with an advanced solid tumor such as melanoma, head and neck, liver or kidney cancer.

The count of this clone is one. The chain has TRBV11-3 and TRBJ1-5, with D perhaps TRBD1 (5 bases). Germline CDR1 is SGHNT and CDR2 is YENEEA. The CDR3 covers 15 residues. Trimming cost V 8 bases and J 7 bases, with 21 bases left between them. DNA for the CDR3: TGTGCCAGCGGGGGATGGAAGGAAATGGGGCAGCCCCAGCATTTT. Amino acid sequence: CASGGWKEMGQPQHF.

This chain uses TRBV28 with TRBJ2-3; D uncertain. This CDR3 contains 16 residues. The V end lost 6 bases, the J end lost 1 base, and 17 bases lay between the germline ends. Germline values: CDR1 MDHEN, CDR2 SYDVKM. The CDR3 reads CASRTPESYRTDTQYF. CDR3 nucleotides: TGTGCCAGCAGGACTCCAGAGAGCTACCGCACAGATACGCAGTATTTT.

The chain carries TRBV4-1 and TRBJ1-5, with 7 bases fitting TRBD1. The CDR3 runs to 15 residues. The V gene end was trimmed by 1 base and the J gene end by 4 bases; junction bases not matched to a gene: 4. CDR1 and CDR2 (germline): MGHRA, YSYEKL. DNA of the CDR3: TGCGCCAGCAGCCAAGCAGGGGGGGTGAATCAGCCCCAGCATTTT. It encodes CASSQAGGVNQPQHF.

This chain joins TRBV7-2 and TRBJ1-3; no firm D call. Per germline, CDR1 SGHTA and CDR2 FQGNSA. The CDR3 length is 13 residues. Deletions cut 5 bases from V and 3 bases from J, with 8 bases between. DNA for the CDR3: TGTGCCAGCAGCCCCGGAGGTGGAAACACCATATATTTT. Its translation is CASSPGGGNTIYF.

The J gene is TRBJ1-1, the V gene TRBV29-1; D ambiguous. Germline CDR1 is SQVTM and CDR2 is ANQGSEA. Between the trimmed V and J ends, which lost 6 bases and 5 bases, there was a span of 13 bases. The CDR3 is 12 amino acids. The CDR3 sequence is CSVIGWGTEAFF. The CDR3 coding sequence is TGCAGCGTCATAGGGTGGGGAACTGAAGCTTTCTTT.

The CDR3 here is CASSLAVDREKLFF. The CDR3 nucleotides read TGTGCCAGCAGCTTAGCAGTAGACAGAGAAAAACTGTTTTTT. The chain recombines TRBV11-2 with TRBJ1-4, with TRBD1 as a possible D gene (5 bases). The CDR3 has 14 amino acids. Trimming stripped 1 base from V and 8 bases from J, with 11 bases between. Germline V gene lookup returns CDR1 SGHAT and CDR2 FQNNGV.

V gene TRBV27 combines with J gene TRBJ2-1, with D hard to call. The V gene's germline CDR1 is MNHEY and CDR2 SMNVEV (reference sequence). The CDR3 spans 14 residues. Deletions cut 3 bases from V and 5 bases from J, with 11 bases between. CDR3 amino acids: CASSLGWTDNEQFF. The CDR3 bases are TGTGCCAGCAGTTTGGGGTGGACGGACAATGAGCAGTTCTTC.

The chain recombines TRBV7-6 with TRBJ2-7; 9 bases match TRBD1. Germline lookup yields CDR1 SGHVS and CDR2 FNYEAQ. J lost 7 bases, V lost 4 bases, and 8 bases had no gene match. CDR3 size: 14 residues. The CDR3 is CASSSETGGREQYF. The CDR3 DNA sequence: TGTGCCAGCAGCTCCGAGACAGGGGGGCGGGAGCAGTACTTC.

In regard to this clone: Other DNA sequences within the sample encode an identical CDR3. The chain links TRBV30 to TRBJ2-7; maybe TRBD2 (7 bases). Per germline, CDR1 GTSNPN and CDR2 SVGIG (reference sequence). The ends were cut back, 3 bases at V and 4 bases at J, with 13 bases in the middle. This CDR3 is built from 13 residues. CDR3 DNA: TGTGCCTGGAGGGGGGGGGCCAGGTACGAGCAGTACTTC. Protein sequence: CAWRGGARYEQYF.

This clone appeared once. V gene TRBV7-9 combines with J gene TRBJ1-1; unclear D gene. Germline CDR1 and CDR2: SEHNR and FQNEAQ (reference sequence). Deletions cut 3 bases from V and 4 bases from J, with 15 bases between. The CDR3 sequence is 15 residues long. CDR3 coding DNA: TGTGCCAGCAGCTTTAGAGCCACAACGGGCACTGAAGCTTTCTTT. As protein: CASSFRATTGTEAFF.

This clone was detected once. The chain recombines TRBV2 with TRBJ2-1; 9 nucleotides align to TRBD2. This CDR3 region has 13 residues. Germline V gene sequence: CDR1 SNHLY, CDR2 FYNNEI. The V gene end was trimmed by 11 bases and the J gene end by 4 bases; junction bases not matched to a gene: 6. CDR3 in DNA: TGTGCCCGAAAGGGACTAGCTTACAATGAGCAGTTCTTC. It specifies CARKGLAYNEQFF.

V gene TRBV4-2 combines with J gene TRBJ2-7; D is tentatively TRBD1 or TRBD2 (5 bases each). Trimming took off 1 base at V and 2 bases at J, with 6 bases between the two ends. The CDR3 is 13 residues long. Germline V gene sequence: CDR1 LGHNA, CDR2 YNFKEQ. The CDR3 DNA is TGTGCCAGCAGCCAAGGGGGGACCTACGAGCAGTACTTC. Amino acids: CASSQGGTYEQYF.

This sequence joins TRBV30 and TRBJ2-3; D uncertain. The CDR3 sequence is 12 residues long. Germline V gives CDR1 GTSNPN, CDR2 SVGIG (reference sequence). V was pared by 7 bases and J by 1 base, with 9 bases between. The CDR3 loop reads CAFQDRTDTQYF. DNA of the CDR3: TGTGCCTTTCAGGACCGCACAGATACGCAGTATTTT.

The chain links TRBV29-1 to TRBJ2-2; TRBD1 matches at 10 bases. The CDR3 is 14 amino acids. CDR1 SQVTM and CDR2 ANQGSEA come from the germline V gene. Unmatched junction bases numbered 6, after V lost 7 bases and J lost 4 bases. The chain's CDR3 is CSAGDRGSTGELFF. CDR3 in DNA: TGCAGCGCGGGGGACAGGGGTAGCACCGGGGAGCTGTTTTTT.

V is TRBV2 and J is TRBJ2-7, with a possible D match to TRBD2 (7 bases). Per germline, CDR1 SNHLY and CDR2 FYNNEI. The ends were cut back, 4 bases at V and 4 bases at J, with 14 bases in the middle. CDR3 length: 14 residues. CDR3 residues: CASSVGGGEYEQYF. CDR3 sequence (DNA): TGTGCCAGCAGTGTTGGGGGGGGCGAGTACGAGCAGTACTTC.

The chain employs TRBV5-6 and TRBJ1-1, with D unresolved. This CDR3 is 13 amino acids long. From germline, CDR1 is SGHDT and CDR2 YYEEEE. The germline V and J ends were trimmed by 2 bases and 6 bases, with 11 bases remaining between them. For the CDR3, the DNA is TGTGCCAGCAGCTTTGGCCCCTCGGCTGAAGCTTTCTTT. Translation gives CASSFGPSAEAFF.

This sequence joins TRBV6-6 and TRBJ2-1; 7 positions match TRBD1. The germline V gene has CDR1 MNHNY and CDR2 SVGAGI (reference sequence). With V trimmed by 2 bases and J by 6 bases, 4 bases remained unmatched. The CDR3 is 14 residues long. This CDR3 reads CASSYTQGSNEQFF. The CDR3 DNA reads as TGTGCCAGCAGTTACACACAGGGGAGCAATGAGCAGTTCTTC.

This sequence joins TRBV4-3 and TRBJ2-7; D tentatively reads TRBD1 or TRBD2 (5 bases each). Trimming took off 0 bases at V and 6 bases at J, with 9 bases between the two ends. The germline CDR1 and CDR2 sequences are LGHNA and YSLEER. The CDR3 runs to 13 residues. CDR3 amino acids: CASSQDRGVEQYF. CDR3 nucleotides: TGCGCCAGCAGCCAAGATCGAGGGGTCGAGCAGTACTTC.

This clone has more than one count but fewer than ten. CDR3 coding DNA: TGCGCCAGCAGCCAAGATCTCGGGGGGATAACCATAGCCTACGAGCAGTACTTC. This codes for CASSQDLGGITIAYEQYF. The chain joins TRBV4-3 to TRBJ2-7; the match to TRBD2 covers 7 bases. Germline assignment: CDR1 LGHNA and CDR2 YSLEER. V gave up 0 bases and J gave up 2 bases; unmatched junction bases: 13. This CDR3 region has 18 residues.

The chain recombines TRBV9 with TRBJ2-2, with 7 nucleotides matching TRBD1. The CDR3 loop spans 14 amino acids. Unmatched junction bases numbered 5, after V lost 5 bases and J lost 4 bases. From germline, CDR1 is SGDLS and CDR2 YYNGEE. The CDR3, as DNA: TGTGCCAGCAGATCCCCAGGGGGCACCGGGGAGCTGTTTTTT. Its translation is CASRSPGGTGELFF. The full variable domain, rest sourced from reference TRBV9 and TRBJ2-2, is DSGVTQTPKHLITATGQRVTLRCSPRSGDLSVYWYQQSLDQGLQFLIQYYNGEERAKGNILERFSAQQFPDLHSELNLSSLELGDSALYFCASRSPGGTGELFFGEGSRLTVL.

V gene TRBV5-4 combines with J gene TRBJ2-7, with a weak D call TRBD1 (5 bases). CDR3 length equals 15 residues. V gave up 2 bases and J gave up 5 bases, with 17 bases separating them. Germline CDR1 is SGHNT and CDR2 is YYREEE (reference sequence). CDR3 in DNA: TGTGCCAGCAGCTTAAGGGGTGGGCTTCCGGACGAGCAGTACTTC. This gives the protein CASSLRGGLPDEQYF.